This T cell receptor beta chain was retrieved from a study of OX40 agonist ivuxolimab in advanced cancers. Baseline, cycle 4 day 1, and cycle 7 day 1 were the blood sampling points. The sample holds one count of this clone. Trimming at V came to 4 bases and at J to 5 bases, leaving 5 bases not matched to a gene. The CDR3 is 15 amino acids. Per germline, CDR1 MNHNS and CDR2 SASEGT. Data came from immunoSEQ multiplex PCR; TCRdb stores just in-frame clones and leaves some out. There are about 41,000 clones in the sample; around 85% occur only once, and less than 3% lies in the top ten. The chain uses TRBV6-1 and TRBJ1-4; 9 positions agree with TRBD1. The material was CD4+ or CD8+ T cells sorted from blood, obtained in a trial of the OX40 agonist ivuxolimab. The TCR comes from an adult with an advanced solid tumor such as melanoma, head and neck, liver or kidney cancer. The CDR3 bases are TGTGCCAGCAGTGGTCGCGGGACAGGGAATGAAAAACTGTTTTTT. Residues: CASSGRGTGNEKLFF.